Presented here are 3 T cell receptor beta chains from one specimen sequenced in a study of shared clonotypes between healthy human individuals. Libraries were prepared by immunoSEQ multiplex PCR; TCRdb keeps only in-frame clonotypes and omits some of them. Of some 1.1 million clones in the sample, roughly 80% were seen once. The sample comprised memory CD4+ T cells from PBMCs. The subset was: CD45RA-negative fraction. The receptors derive from a man in his late teens or twenties in good health. Some clones in this sample may be carry-over from other donors' samples.

A note on this clone: A single base is all that separates this from a far larger clone, so a read error is likely. Within the sample, other DNA sequences also encode this same CDR3. The chain carries TRBV10-1 and TRBJ1-5, with D unresolved. The CDR3 totals 11 residues. Germline-derived CDR1 and CDR2 are WNHNN and SYGVQD (reference sequence). V was cut by 3 bases and J by 4 bases, with 1 base left in between. CDR3 in amino acids: CASSDNQPQHF. In DNA, the CDR3 is TGCGCCAGCAGTGATAATCAGCCCCAGCATTTT.

Here the CDR3 DNA reads TGTGCCAGCAGGGTACGAGCGGGCCCCACCTACGAGCAGTACTTC. Amino acid sequence: CASRVRAGPTYEQYF. This chain uses TRBV7-2 with TRBJ2-7, with TRBD2 as a possible D gene (6 bases). Germline CDR1 and CDR2: SGHTA and FQGNSA. V lost 6 bases to trimming and J lost 2 bases, with 17 bases between them. The CDR3 runs to 15 residues. Based on the CDR3 plus reference TRBV7-2 and TRBJ2-7, the full variable domain is GAGVSQSPSNKVTEKGKDVELRCDPISGHTALYWYRQSLGQGLEFLIYFQGNSAPDKSGLPSDRFSAERTGGSVSTLTIQRTQQEDSAVYLCASRVRAGPTYEQYFGPGTRLTVT.

A note on this clone: In the same sample, other DNA sequences code for this CDR3. The gene calls are TRBV7-2 and TRBJ1-1, with D unresolved. In germline, CDR1 is SGHTA, CDR2 FQGNSA. The CDR3 is 13 residues long. The V end lost 2 bases, the J end lost 3 bases, and 7 bases lay between the germline ends. The CDR3, as DNA: TGTGCCAGCAGCTTAAAGGGTGACACTGAAGCTTTCTTT. Its translation: CASSLKGDTEAFF.